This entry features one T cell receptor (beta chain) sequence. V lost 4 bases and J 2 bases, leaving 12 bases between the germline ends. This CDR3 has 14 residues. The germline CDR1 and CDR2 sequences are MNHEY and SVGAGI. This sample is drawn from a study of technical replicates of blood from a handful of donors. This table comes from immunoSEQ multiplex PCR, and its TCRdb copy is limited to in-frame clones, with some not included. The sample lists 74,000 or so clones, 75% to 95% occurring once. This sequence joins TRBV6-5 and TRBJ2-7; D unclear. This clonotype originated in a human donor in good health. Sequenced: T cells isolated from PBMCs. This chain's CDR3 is CASSSDHKPYEQYF. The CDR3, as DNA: TGTGCCAGCAGTTCCGATCACAAACCCTACGAGCAGTACTTC.